The source of this TCR beta chain is a study of graft-versus-host responses after intestinal transplantation. About the study: Multivisceral, liver-intestinal, or isolated intestinal transplants were performed in recipients. Anti-thymocyte globulin induction preceded about 3 years of tacrolimus and steroid maintenance in all recipients. General observations from the study: Early post-transplant HvG declines showed an association with peak circulating GvH clone levels. Some patients had graft-donor T cell macrochimerism, and their allografts showed high graft-versus-host to host-versus-graft clonal ratios.

TCRdb's table, derived via immunoSEQ multiplex PCR, lists solely in-frame clones and lacks some. The profile shows tens of thousands of clones, 85% to 95% of them singletons. Regarding this clone: As yet, its antigen is unknown.

The germline gives CDR1 ENHRY, CDR2 SYGVKD. CDR3 size: 15 residues. V gave up 4 bases and J gave up 2 bases, with 15 bases separating them. The sequenced sample was PBMCs, obtained roughly 760 days after a first intestinal transplant, on the day of a second. The V and J genes are TRBV10-3 and TRBJ2-7, with D maybe TRBD2 (6 bases). The TCR comes from a human patient who received an intestinal transplant, so some T cells may come from the graft donor. The CDR3: CAISGVGSGPYEQYF. The CDR3 DNA sequence: TGTGCCATCAGTGGGGTAGGTAGCGGTCCCTACGAGCAGTACTTC.